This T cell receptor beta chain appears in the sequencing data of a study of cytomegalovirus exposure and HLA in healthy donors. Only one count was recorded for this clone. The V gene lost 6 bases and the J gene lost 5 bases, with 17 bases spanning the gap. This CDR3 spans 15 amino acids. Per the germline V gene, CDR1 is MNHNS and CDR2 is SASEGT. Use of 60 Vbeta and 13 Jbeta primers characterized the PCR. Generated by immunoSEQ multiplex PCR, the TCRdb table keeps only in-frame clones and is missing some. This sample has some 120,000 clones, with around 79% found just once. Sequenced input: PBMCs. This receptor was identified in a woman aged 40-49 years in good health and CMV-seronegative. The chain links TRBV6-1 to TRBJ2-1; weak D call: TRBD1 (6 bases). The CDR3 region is CASRGRLAGDNEQFF. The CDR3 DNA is TGTGCCAGCAGGGGTCGGCTCGCAGGGGACAATGAGCAGTTCTTC.